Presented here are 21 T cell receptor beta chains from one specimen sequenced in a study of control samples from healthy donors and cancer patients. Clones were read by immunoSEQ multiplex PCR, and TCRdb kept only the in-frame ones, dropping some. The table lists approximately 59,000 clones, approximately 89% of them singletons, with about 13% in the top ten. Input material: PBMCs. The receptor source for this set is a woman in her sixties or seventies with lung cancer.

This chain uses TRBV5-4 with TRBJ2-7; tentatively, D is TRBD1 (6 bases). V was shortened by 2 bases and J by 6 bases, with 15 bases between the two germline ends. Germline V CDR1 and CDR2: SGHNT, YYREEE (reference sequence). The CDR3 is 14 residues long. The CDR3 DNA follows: TGTGCCAGCAGCTTAGACACAGGGATAGGCGAGCAGTACTTC. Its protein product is CASSLDTGIGEQYF.

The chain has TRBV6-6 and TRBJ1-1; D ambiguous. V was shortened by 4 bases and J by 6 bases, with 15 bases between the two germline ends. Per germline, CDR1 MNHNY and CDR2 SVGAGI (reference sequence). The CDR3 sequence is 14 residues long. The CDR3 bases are TGTGCCAGCAGTTCCGCGAGGGTCACAGCTGAAGCTTTCTTT. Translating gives CASSSARVTAEAFF.

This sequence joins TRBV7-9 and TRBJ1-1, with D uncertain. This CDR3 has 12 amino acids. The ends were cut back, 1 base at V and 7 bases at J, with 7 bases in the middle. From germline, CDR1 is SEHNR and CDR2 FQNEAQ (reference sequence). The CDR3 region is CASSLEDREAFF. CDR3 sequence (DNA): TGTGCCAGCAGCTTAGAGGACCGTGAAGCTTTCTTT.

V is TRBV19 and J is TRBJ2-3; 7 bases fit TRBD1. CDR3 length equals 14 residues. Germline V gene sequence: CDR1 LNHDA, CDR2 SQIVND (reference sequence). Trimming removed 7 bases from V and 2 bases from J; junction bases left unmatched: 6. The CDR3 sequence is CASNLGQDTDTQYF. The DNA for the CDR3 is TGTGCCAGTAACCTAGGACAGGACACAGATACGCAGTATTTT.

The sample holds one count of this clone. Here the CDR3 reads CASSSGQGLGLGEYF. CDR3 sequence (DNA): TGTGCCAGCAGCTCAGGACAGGGCCTCGGCTTAGGGGAGTACTTC. The gene calls are TRBV5-4 and TRBJ2-7; 8 bases map to TRBD1. The CDR3 covers 15 residues. The V and J ends lost 3 bases and 11 bases, in that order; junction bases with no gene match: 16. CDR1 SGHNT and CDR2 YYREEE come from the germline V gene (reference sequence). The complete variable domain, with remaining parts taken from reference TRBV5-4 and TRBJ2-7, reads ETGVTQSPTHLIKTRGQQVTLRCSSQSGHNTVSWYQQALGQGPQFIFQYYREEENGRGNFPPRFSGLQFPNYSSELNVNALELDDSALYLCASSSGQGLGLGEYFGPGTRLTVT.

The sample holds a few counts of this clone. CDR3 protein: CASSASGQYYEQYF. Here the CDR3 DNA reads TGCGCCAGCAGCGCTAGCGGGCAATACTACGAGCAGTACTTC. The genes are TRBV5-1 and TRBJ2-7; 8 bases match TRBD2. The CDR3 has 14 residues. Germline CDR1 SGHRS, CDR2 YFSETQ. V was clipped by 4 bases and J by 3 bases; unmatched bases: 6. Drawing the rest from reference TRBV5-1 and TRBJ2-7, the complete variable domain is KAGVTQTPRYLIKTRGQQVTLSCSPISGHRSVSWYQQTPGQGLQFLFEYFSETQRNKGNFPGRFSGRQFSNSRSEMNVSTLELGDSALYLCASSASGQYYEQYFGPGTRLTVT.

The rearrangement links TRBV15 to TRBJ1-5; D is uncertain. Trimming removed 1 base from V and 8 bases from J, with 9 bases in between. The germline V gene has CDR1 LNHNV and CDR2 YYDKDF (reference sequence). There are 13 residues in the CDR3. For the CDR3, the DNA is TGTGCCACCAGCAGAGCTGGTTGGGAGCCCCAGCATTTT. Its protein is CATSRAGWEPQHF.

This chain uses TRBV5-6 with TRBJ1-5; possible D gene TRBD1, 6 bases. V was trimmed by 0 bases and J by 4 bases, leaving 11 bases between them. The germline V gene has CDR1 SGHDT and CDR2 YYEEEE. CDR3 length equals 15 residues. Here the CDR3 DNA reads TGTGCCAGCAGCTTGGTTGGGGGCTATAATCAGCCCCAGCATTTT. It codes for CASSLVGGYNQPQHF.

CDR3 sequence: CASSVEGTGAAEAFF. The CDR3 coding sequence is TGTGCCAGCAGCGTAGAGGGGACAGGGGCGGCTGAAGCTTTCTTT. V is TRBV9 and J is TRBJ1-1; TRBD1 matches 10 bases. CDR1 SGDLS and CDR2 YYNGEE come from the germline V gene. The CDR3 consists of 15 residues. V gave up 0 bases and J gave up 6 bases; unmatched junction bases: 5.

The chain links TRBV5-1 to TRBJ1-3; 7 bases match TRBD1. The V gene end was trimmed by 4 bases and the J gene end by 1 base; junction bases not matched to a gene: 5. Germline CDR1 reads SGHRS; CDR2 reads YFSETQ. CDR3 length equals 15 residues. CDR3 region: CASSLQGMSGNTIYF. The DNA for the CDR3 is TGCGCCAGCAGCCTACAGGGGATGTCTGGAAACACCATATATTTT.

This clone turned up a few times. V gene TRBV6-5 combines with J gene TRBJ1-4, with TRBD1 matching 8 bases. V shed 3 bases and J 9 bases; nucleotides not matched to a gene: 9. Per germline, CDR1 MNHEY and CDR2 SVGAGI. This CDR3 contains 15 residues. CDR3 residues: CASSYQGAGGQKLFF. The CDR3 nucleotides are TGTGCCAGCAGTTATCAGGGGGCAGGGGGCCAAAAACTGTTTTTT.

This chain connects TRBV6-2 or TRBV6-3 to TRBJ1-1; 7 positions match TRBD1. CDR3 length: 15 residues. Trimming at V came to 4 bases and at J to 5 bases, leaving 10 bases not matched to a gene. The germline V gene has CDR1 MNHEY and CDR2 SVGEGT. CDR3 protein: CASSFLDRSWTEAFF. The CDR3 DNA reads TGTGCCAGCAGTTTCCTGGACAGGAGTTGGACTGAAGCTTTCTTT.

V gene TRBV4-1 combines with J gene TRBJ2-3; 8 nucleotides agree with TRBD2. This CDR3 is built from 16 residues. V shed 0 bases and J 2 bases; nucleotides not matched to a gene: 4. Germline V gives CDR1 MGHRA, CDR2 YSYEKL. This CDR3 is CASSQEAGVNTDTQYF. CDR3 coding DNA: TGCGCCAGCAGCCAAGAAGCGGGGGTGAACACAGATACGCAGTATTTT.

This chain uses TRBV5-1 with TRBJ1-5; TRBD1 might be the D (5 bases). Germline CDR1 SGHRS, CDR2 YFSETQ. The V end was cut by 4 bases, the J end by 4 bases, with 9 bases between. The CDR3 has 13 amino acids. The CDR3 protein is CASSQDKNQPQHF. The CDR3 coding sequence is TGCGCCAGCAGCCAGGACAAGAATCAGCCCCAGCATTTT.

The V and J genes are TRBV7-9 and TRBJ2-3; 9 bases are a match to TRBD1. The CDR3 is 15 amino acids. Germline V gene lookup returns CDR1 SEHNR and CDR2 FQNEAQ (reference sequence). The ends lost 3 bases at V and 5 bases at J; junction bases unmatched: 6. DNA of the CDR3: TGTGCCAGCAGCTTTGGGACAGGGCTGCTAGATACGCAGTATTTT. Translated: CASSFGTGLLDTQYF.

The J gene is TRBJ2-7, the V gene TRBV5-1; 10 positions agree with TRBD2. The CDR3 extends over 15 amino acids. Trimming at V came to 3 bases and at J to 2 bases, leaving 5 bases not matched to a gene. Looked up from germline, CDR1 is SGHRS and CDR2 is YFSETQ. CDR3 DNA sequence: TGCGCCAGCAGCTCCGTAGCGGGGGGACCCTACGAGCAGTACTTC. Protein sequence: CASSSVAGGPYEQYF. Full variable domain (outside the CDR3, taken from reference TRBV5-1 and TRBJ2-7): KAGVTQTPRYLIKTRGQQVTLSCSPISGHRSVSWYQQTPGQGLQFLFEYFSETQRNKGNFPGRFSGRQFSNSRSEMNVSTLELGDSALYLCASSSVAGGPYEQYFGPGTRLTVT.

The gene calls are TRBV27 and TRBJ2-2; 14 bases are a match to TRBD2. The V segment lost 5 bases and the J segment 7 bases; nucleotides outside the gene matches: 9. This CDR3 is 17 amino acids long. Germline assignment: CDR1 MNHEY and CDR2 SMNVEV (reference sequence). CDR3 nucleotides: TGTGCCAGCAGTCCTGGGACTAGCGGGAGAGTGGTCGGGGAGCTGTTTTTT. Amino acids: CASSPGTSGRVVGELFF.

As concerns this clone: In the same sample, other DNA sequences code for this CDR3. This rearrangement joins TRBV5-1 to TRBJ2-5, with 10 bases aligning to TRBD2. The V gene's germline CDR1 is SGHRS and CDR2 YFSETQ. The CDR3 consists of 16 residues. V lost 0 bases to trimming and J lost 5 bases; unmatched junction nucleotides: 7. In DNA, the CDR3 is TGCGCCAGCAGCTTGGCCCTAGCGGGAGCAGGGGAGACCCAGTACTTC. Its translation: CASSLALAGAGETQYF.

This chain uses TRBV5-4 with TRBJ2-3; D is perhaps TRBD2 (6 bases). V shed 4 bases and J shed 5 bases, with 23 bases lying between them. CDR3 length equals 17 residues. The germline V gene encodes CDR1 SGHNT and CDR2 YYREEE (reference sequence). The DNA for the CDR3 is TGTGCCAGCAGCGACGGGGGACTGGTGGGGCTACGAGATACGCAGTATTTT. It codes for CASSDGGLVGLRDTQYF.

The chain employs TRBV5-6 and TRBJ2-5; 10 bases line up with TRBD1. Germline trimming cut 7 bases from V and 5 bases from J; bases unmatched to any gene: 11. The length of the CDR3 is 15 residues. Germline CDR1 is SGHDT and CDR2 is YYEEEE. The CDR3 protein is CASGPRDRGSETQYF. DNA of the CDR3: TGTGCCAGCGGCCCCCGGGACAGGGGCTCCGAGACCCAGTACTTC. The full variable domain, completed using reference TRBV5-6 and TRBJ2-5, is DAGVTQSPTHLIKTRGQQVTLRCSPKSGHDTVSWYQQALGQGPQFIFQYYEEEERQRGNFPDRFSGHQFPNYSSELNVNALLLGDSALYLCASGPRDRGSETQYFGPGTRLLVL.

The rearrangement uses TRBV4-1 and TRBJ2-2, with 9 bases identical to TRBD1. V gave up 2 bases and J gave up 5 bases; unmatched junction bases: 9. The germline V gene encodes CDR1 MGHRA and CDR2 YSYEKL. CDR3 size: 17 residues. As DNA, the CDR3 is TGCGCCAGCAGCCAACCAACAGGGGGCGCCTTTACCGGGGAGCTGTTTTTT. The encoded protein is CASSQPTGGAFTGELFF.